One and the same sample provided the 27 T cell receptor beta chains below, sequenced in a study of sequential checkpoint blockade in melanoma. Specified treatment: randomized to nivolumab then ipilimumab (arm A) or the reverse (arm B). The data were produced by immunoSEQ multiplex PCR, yet TCRdb's version contains in-frame clones alone and is incomplete. This table has approximately 10,000 clones, about 79% appearing once. Sequences were derived from CD8+ T cells sorted from blood (inferred from file names), sampled from a patient given nivolumab and ipilimumab in sequence. The receptors come from a human donor with melanoma.

This clone was detected only a few times. The gene calls are TRBV13 and TRBJ2-1; 7 bases agree with TRBD2. The germline V gene has CDR1 PRHDT and CDR2 FYEKMQ (reference sequence). V lost 0 bases and J lost 6; bases outside the gene matches: 11. This CDR3 spans 17 amino acids. As DNA, the CDR3 is TGTGCCAGCAGCTTAGGATTCGGATCTAGCGGCCTCAATGAGCAGTTCTTC. As protein: CASSLGFGSSGLNEQFF.

J is TRBJ1-6 and V is TRBV6-5, with 8 bases aligning to TRBD1. CDR1 and CDR2 (germline): MNHEY, SVGAGI. This CDR3 region has 14 residues. Losses at the gene ends were 5 bases for V and 6 bases for J; bases not matched to a gene: 3. The DNA of the CDR3 is TGTGCCAGCAGTCTGGGACAGGTTAATTCACCCCTCCACTTT. It codes for CASSLGQVNSPLHF.

This chain joins TRBV23-1 and TRBJ1-6, with 7 bases identical to TRBD1. Being an ORF, TRBV23-1 has a function that is uncertain. The CDR3 extends over 17 amino acids. Trimming at V came to 2 bases and at J to 5 bases, leaving 9 bases not matched to a gene. This chain's CDR3 is CASSQPHRDRDNSPLHF. As DNA, the CDR3 is TGCGCCAGCAGTCAACCTCACCGGGACAGAGATAATTCACCCCTCCACTTT.

This chain links TRBV7-2 with TRBJ2-3, with 9 bases lining up with TRBD1. The ends lost 0 bases at V and 2 bases at J; junction bases unmatched: 6. This CDR3 comprises 17 residues. Germline V lookup: CDR1 SGHTA, CDR2 FQGNSA. This CDR3 is CASSLALGTGFTDTQYF. For the CDR3, the DNA is TGTGCCAGCAGCTTAGCTTTAGGGACAGGGTTCACAGATACGCAGTATTTT.

The chain has TRBV7-9 and TRBJ2-5; D remains ambiguous. The V gene lost 1 base and the J gene lost 5 bases, with 11 bases spanning the gap. This CDR3 comprises 14 residues. Germline-derived CDR1 and CDR2 are SEHNR and FQNEAQ (reference sequence). Here the CDR3 DNA reads TGTGCCAGCAGCTTAGTAGGCAGGATGGAGACCCAGTACTTC. Translated: CASSLVGRMETQYF.

This chain joins TRBV7-9 and TRBJ2-3; 7 bases are shared with TRBD2. The CDR3 is 18 amino acids. Germline V gene lookup returns CDR1 SEHNR and CDR2 FQNEAQ (reference sequence). The J segment lost 0 bases and the V segment lost 6 bases, leaving 15 bases of the junction unmatched. In DNA form, the CDR3 reads TGTGCCAGCAGGCCCACCCTGGTGGCGGGGGTAAGCACAGATACGCAGTATTTT. Amino acids: CASRPTLVAGVSTDTQYF.

This clone has a handful of counts. The chain carries TRBV5-8 and TRBJ1-4, with TRBD1 identical over 9 bases. The CDR3 extends over 16 amino acids. With V trimmed by 4 bases and J by 7 bases, 11 bases remained unmatched. The germline CDR1 and CDR2 sequences are SGHTS and YDEGEE. The chain's CDR3 is CASSQGKGQGSEKLFF. The CDR3 nucleotides read TGTGCCAGCAGCCAAGGGAAGGGACAGGGTAGTGAAAAACTGTTTTTT.

The chain couples TRBV7-9 to TRBJ1-2; 8 bases map to TRBD1. CDR3 length: 15 residues. Germline lookup yields CDR1 SEHNR and CDR2 FQNEAQ (reference sequence). V gave up 3 bases and J gave up 3 bases; unmatched junction bases: 6. DNA for the CDR3: TGTGCCAGCAGCTTCCCAGACAGGGGTGACTATGGCTACACCTTC. Its translation is CASSFPDRGDYGYTF.

V and J are TRBV9 and TRBJ2-7; 12 bases align to TRBD2. J was trimmed by 2 bases and V by 0 bases; bases with no gene match: 3. In germline, CDR1 is SGDLS, CDR2 YYNGEE. The CDR3 consists of 16 residues. The CDR3 here is CASSVGASGGAYEQYF. The CDR3 DNA follows: TGTGCCAGCAGCGTAGGAGCTAGCGGGGGGGCCTACGAGCAGTACTTC.

The CDR3 protein is CASSESAGGEGNTIYF. CDR3 coding DNA: TGTGCCAGCAGTGAATCGGCAGGGGGCGAGGGAAACACCATATATTTT. The chain is built from TRBV6-1 and TRBJ1-3, with 8 nucleotides matching TRBD1. After removal of 2 bases from V and 4 bases from J, the junction contained 7 bases not matched to a gene. The CDR3 has 16 amino acids. CDR1 and CDR2 (germline): MNHNS, SASEGT.

In its sample, this clone was seen a few times. Within the sample, other DNA sequences also encode this same CDR3. The V gene is TRBV6-6, the J gene TRBJ2-5; 7 bases match TRBD2. The germline CDR1 and CDR2 sequences are MNHNY and SVGAGI (reference sequence). Trimming took 8 bases from V and 5 from J; bases not matched to a gene: 2. The CDR3 extends over 11 amino acids. CDR3 sequence (DNA): TGTGCCAGCGAACTAGCGGAGACCCAGTACTTC. Translated, it gives CASELAETQYF.

The chain employs TRBV7-9 and TRBJ1-2; TRBD1 aligns across 9 bases. Germline CDR1 is SEHNR and CDR2 is FQNEAQ (reference sequence). CDR3 length: 16 residues. Trimming took 5 bases from V and 3 from J; bases not matched to a gene: 10. The CDR3 loop is CASSPRTGEGYYGYTF. The CDR3 DNA is TGTGCCAGCAGCCCCAGGACAGGGGAAGGGTACTATGGCTACACCTTC.

This clone has just a few counts. CDR3 in amino acids: CASSSATGVNLNGYTF. CDR3 nucleotide sequence: TGTGCCAGCAGCTCGGCTACAGGAGTTAACTTAAATGGCTACACCTTC. The rearrangement joins TRBV7-9 to TRBJ1-2; TRBD1 is a possible D gene (5 bases). Germline V gives CDR1 SEHNR, CDR2 FQNEAQ (reference sequence). The CDR3 has 16 residues. Between the trimmed V and J ends, which lost 4 bases and 6 bases, there was a span of 21 bases.

The chain employs TRBV4-3 and TRBJ2-5, with TRBD2 matching 7 bases. The J call is in doubt because the DNA end fits TRBJ2-7 better. Germline V gives CDR1 LGHNA, CDR2 YSLEER. The CDR3 consists of 18 residues. The DNA for the CDR3 is TGCGCCAGCAGCCAAGCGCATAGTGGGCGGGGGTTTTCCTACGAGCAGTACTTC. Protein sequence: CASSQAHSGRGFSYEQYF.

The chain couples TRBV11-2 to TRBJ2-7; 8 nucleotides agree with TRBD2. The CDR3 consists of 13 residues. The V segment lost 6 bases and the J segment 3 bases; nucleotides outside the gene matches: 4. Germline V gene sequence: CDR1 SGHAT, CDR2 FQNNGV. The CDR3, as DNA: TGTGCCAGCAGGACGGGAGGGGGCTACGAGCAGTACTTC. Protein sequence: CASRTGGGYEQYF.

This clone is medium-sized. This chain links TRBV4-3 with TRBJ2-3; the match to TRBD1 covers 8 bases. With 0 bases clipped from V and 3 bases from J, the junction kept 8 bases outside the gene matches. This CDR3 is built from 17 residues. Germline CDR1 and CDR2: LGHNA and YSLEER. CDR3 nucleotide sequence: TGCGCCAGCAGCCAAGATTTTGCAGGGGGCATAACAGATACGCAGTATTTT. This translates into CASSQDFAGGITDTQYF.

The CDR3: CAAQNRGANEKLFF. The CDR3 DNA reads TGTGCCGCGCAAAATCGGGGGGCAAATGAAAAACTGTTTTTT. The chain is built from TRBV6-6 and TRBJ1-4, with D maybe TRBD1 (6 bases). Per germline, CDR1 MNHNY and CDR2 SVGAGI (reference sequence). This CDR3 contains 14 residues. V lost 11 bases to trimming and J lost 5 bases, with 18 bases between them.

The chain employs TRBV25-1 and TRBJ2-1; D possibly corresponds to TRBD2 (5 bases). Germline V gene lookup returns CDR1 MGHDK and CDR2 SYGVNS. The V gene lost 6 bases and the J gene lost 7 bases, with 16 bases spanning the gap. CDR3 length equals 14 residues. Written as DNA, the CDR3 is TGTGCCAGCAGCGGGGAGTTTTTCCGTAATGAGCAGTTCTTC. Protein product: CASSGEFFRNEQFF. Supplemented by reference TRBV25-1 and TRBJ2-1, the full variable domain reads EADIYQTPRYLVIGTGKKITLECSQTMGHDKMYWYQQDPGMELHLIHYSYGVNSTEKGDLSSESTVSRIRTEHFPLTLESARPSHTSQYLCASSGEFFRNEQFFGPGTRLTVL.

The chain is built from TRBV19 and TRBJ1-2, with 9 nucleotides matching TRBD1. The germline V gene has CDR1 LNHDA and CDR2 SQIVND (reference sequence). This CDR3 is 15 amino acids long. V trimming: 5 bases; J trimming: 4 bases; junction bases outside the gene matches: 8. The CDR3 protein is CASSSGTGYRYGYTF. The CDR3 bases are TGTGCCAGTAGTTCGGGGACAGGGTACCGCTATGGCTACACCTTC. Looking up the rest from reference TRBV19 and TRBJ1-2 gives the full variable domain: DGGITQSPKYLFRKEGQNVTLSCEQNLNHDAMYWYRQDPGQGLRLIYYSQIVNDFQKGDIAEGYSVSREKKESFPLTVTSAQKNPTAFYLCASSSGTGYRYGYTFGSGTRLTVV.

CDR3 protein: CASSQGAAVGQGKEKLFF. DNA of the CDR3: TGCGCCAGCAGCCAAGGTGCGGCGGTGGGACAGGGAAAGGAAAAACTGTTTTTT. The chain links TRBV4-3 to TRBJ1-4, with 9 positions matching TRBD1. With V trimmed by 1 base and J by 8 bases, 14 bases remained unmatched. Germline CDR1 and CDR2: LGHNA and YSLEER. The CDR3 runs 18 residues.

V usage is TRBV7-2 and J usage is TRBJ2-7; unclear D gene. The V gene lost 3 bases and the J gene lost 4 bases, with 10 bases spanning the gap. CDR3 length equals 13 residues. Germline CDR1 SGHTA, CDR2 FQGNSA. Here the CDR3 reads CASSFDLLYEQYF. The CDR3 bases are TGTGCCAGCAGCTTCGACTTACTATACGAGCAGTACTTC. Variable domain in full (rest from reference TRBV7-2 and TRBJ2-7): GAGVSQSPSNKVTEKGKDVELRCDPISGHTALYWYRQSLGQGLEFLIYFQGNSAPDKSGLPSDRFSAERTGGSVSTLTIQRTQQEDSAVYLCASSFDLLYEQYFGPGTRLTVT.

In DNA, the CDR3 is TGCGCCAGCAGCCAAGGACTAGCGGGGGGGCTGGATACGCAGTATTTT. This gives the protein CASSQGLAGGLDTQYF. The rearrangement links TRBV4-1 to TRBJ2-3; TRBD2 agrees at 14 bases. CDR1 and CDR2 from the germline V gene are MGHRA and YSYEKL. The CDR3 loop spans 16 amino acids. Trimming removed 1 base from V and 6 bases from J; junction bases left unmatched: 3.

The rearrangement joins TRBV7-6 to TRBJ2-2, with D possibly matching TRBD1 (6 bases). Germline V gene lookup returns CDR1 SGHVS and CDR2 FNYEAQ. V shed 5 bases and J shed 0 bases, with 16 bases lying between them. The CDR3 runs 17 residues. This CDR3 reads CASSPTSGQPNTGELFF. The CDR3 nucleotides are TGTGCCAGCAGCCCGACTTCTGGACAGCCGAACACCGGGGAGCTGTTTTTT.

This chain links TRBV25-1 with TRBJ1-1, with no clear D. Trimming stripped 4 bases from V and 2 bases from J, with 8 bases between. Germline CDR1 is MGHDK and CDR2 is SYGVNS. The CDR3 is made up of 13 amino acids. The CDR3 nucleotides read TGTGCCAGCAGTGTAGCGGTTAACACTGAAGCTTTCTTT. It translates to CASSVAVNTEAFF. Drawing the rest from reference TRBV25-1 and TRBJ1-1, the complete variable domain is EADIYQTPRYLVIGTGKKITLECSQTMGHDKMYWYQQDPGMELHLIHYSYGVNSTEKGDLSSESTVSRIRTEHFPLTLESARPSHTSQYLCASSVAVNTEAFFGQGTRLTVV.

J is TRBJ1-6 and V is TRBV6-6; tentatively, D is TRBD1 (6 bases). The CDR3 sequence is 15 residues long. Germline assignment: CDR1 MNHNY and CDR2 SVGAGI (reference sequence). V lost 8 bases, J lost 7 bases, and 18 bases lay in between. In nucleotides, the CDR3 is TGTGCCAGCCGCCCTCCGGGACAAGCAAATTCACCCCTCCACTTT. Its translation: CASRPPGQANSPLHF.

This chain links TRBV6-5 with TRBJ2-7, with 8 bases aligning to TRBD1. Unmatched junction bases numbered 5, after V lost 0 bases and J lost 4 bases. The CDR3 extends over 15 amino acids. The germline V gene has CDR1 MNHEY and CDR2 SVGAGI. The chain's CDR3 is CASSYSADRVYEQYF. The CDR3 nucleotides read TGTGCCAGCAGTTACTCGGCGGACAGGGTTTACGAGCAGTACTTC.

The sample holds one count of this clone. The rearrangement links TRBV27 to TRBJ2-7; 9 nucleotides align to TRBD1. With 5 bases clipped from V and 4 bases from J, the junction kept 9 bases outside the gene matches. The CDR3 has 15 residues. CDR1 is MNHEY, CDR2 SMNVEV, per germline (reference sequence). This CDR3 reads CASSASSDRGYEQYF. CDR3 in DNA: TGTGCCAGCAGTGCCAGCTCCGACAGGGGGTACGAGCAGTACTTC.